This TCR beta chain was sequenced in a study of OX40 agonist ivuxolimab in advanced cancers. Background on the study: The dose-escalation cohort had hepatocellular carcinoma, melanoma, renal cell or head and neck cancer.

The CDR3 covers 13 residues. Germline V gene lookup returns CDR1 SNHLY and CDR2 FYNNEI. V was trimmed by 6 bases and J by 0 bases, leaving 6 bases between them. Assay: immunoSEQ multiplex PCR; the TCRdb copy retains only in-frame clones and omits some. The top ten hold roughly 8.7% of the sample, which has about 83,000 clones, 91% seen once. The study, taken as a whole, reports: Doses of 0.1 to 3.0 mg/kg were accompanied by clonal expansion of CD4+ and CD8+ blood T cells by week 6. In the 0.1-3.0 mg/kg groups, partial responders showed among the lowest expansion.

For this clone: Its antigen is currently unknown.

The specimen was CD4+ or CD8+ T cells sorted from blood, collected in a trial of the OX40 agonist ivuxolimab. V usage is TRBV2 and J usage is TRBJ1-5; D is ambiguous. The TCR originated in an adult with an advanced solid tumor such as melanoma, head and neck, liver or kidney cancer. CDR3 bases: TGTGCCAGCAGCGCTTATAGCAATCAGCCCCAGCATTTT. It translates to CASSAYSNQPQHF.